Each of the 32 T cell receptor beta chains below was sequenced from the same sample in a study of blood T cell repertoires in COVID-19. TCRdb keeps only in-frame clones here, not all; method: immunoSEQ multiplex PCR. The table has 260,000 or so clones, approximately 88% seen once. Sequencing was carried out using peripheral blood. The receptors originated from a man younger than 30 with active or convalescent COVID-19.

The genes are TRBV6-5 and TRBJ1-5; D unresolved. The germline CDR1 and CDR2 sequences are MNHEY and SVGAGI. The V end was cut by 0 bases, the J end by 4 bases, with 4 bases between. This CDR3 comprises 13 residues. The CDR3 region is CASSYSTNQPQHF. The CDR3 nucleotides read TGTGCCAGCAGTTACTCGACAAATCAGCCCCAGCATTTT.

This rearrangement joins TRBV7-6 to TRBJ2-5; D gene ambiguous. The germline CDR1 and CDR2 sequences are SGHVS and FNYEAQ. Trimming pared 1 base from V and 5 bases from J, leaving 14 bases between. The length of the CDR3 is 15 residues. The CDR3 nucleotides are TGTGCCAGCAGCTTAGTTGGCAGTTTGCCTGAGACCCAGTACTTC. Translated: CASSLVGSLPETQYF.

The chain links TRBV20-1 to TRBJ2-7; a weak D match, TRBD2 (5 bases). Germline V lookup: CDR1 DFQATT, CDR2 SNEGSKA (reference sequence). The germline V and J ends were trimmed by 6 bases and 3 bases, with 9 bases remaining between them. This CDR3 region has 11 residues. CDR3 nucleotides: TGCAGTGCACCCGCGGGCTACGAGCAGTACTTC. It encodes CSAPAGYEQYF.

CDR3 nucleotides: TGTGCCAGCAGTCCCGGGACTAGCGGGGGGGCAGATACGCAGTATTTT. Translated: CASSPGTSGGADTQYF. The V and J genes are TRBV27 and TRBJ2-3; TRBD2 aligns across 16 bases. Germline lookup yields CDR1 MNHEY and CDR2 SMNVEV (reference sequence). The trim removed 5 bases at V and 4 bases at J, leaving 3 bases unmatched. The CDR3 consists of 16 residues.

The chain uses TRBV2 and TRBJ2-3, with D perhaps matching TRBD1 (5 bases). CDR1 and CDR2 (germline): SNHLY, FYNNEI. Trimming pared 10 bases from V and 6 bases from J, leaving 14 bases between. This CDR3 region has 12 residues. CDR3 loop: CATARGRDTQYF. CDR3 nucleotides: TGTGCCACAGCAAGGGGAAGGGATACGCAGTATTTT. The variable domain in full, with the rest retrieved from reference TRBV2 and TRBJ2-3, is EPEVTQTPSHQVTQMGQEVILRCVPISNHLYFYWYRQILGQKVEFLVSFYNNEISEKSEIFDDQFSVERPDGSNFTLKIRSTKLEDSAMYFCATARGRDTQYFGPGTRLTVL.

This chain links TRBV9 with TRBJ1-4; D gene unclear. Germline CDR1 and CDR2: SGDLS and YYNGEE. V shed 7 bases and J shed 1 base, with 11 bases lying between them. The CDR3 has 14 amino acids. In DNA, the CDR3 is TGTGCCAGCGGCCCCCGGGTAACTAATGAAAAACTGTTTTTT. It is translated as CASGPRVTNEKLFF.

The chain recombines TRBV7-2 with TRBJ1-2; TRBD1 matches 9 bases. Germline V CDR1 and CDR2: SGHTA, FQGNSA. V was clipped by 5 bases and J by 4 bases; unmatched bases: 8. The CDR3 is made up of 15 amino acids. CDR3 sequence: CASSANRGLAYGYTF. In DNA form, the CDR3 reads TGTGCCAGCAGCGCTAACAGGGGGCTGGCCTATGGCTACACCTTC.

The V gene is TRBV9, the J gene TRBJ1-2; TRBD1 matches at 10 bases. The CDR3 contains 15 residues. The V gene end was trimmed by 4 bases and the J gene end by 2 bases; junction bases not matched to a gene: 5. CDR1 and CDR2 from the germline V gene are SGDLS and YYNGEE. The CDR3 protein is CASSPRTGGNYGYTF. The CDR3 coding sequence is TGTGCCAGCAGCCCTCGGACAGGGGGAAACTATGGCTACACCTTC.

The chain is built from TRBV15 and TRBJ1-6; tentatively, D is TRBD1 (5 bases). This CDR3 has 15 amino acids. V dropped 0 bases and J dropped 7 bases, with 10 bases sitting between them. The germline CDR1 and CDR2 sequences are LNHNV and YYDKDF (reference sequence). The CDR3 protein is CATSRDQQVNSPLHF. The DNA of the CDR3 is TGTGCCACCAGCAGAGATCAACAGGTCAATTCACCCCTCCACTTT. The full variable domain, with the rest looked up from reference TRBV15 and TRBJ1-6, is DAMVIQNPRYQVTQFGKPVTLSCSQTLNHNVMYWYQQKSSQAPKLLFHYYDKDFNNEADTPDNFQSRRPNTSFCFLDIRSPGLGDTAMYLCATSRDQQVNSPLHFGNGTRLTVT.

To note about this clone: A junction end diverges from the germline sequence, so it may reflect a read error. The rearrangement uses TRBV7-9 and TRBJ1-2, with no clear D. This CDR3 contains 12 residues. Germline CDR1 SEHNR, CDR2 FQNEAQ (reference sequence). CDR3 in DNA: TGTGCCAGCAGCTTAAATTGGGGAGCCCACCTGTTC. Amino acid sequence: CASSLNWGAHLF.

The chain has TRBV11-1 and TRBJ2-7; tentative D call: TRBD2 (7 bases). Trimming pared 8 bases from V and 1 base from J, leaving 18 bases between. Germline loops: CDR1 SGHAT, CDR2 FQDESV (reference sequence). The CDR3 extends over 15 amino acids. This CDR3 reads CASVAEGGPSYEQYF. The DNA of the CDR3 is TGTGCCAGCGTCGCCGAGGGGGGGCCTTCCTACGAGCAGTACTTC.

The genes are TRBV5-6 and TRBJ2-7; 8 bases agree with TRBD2. V lost 2 bases, J lost 3 bases, and 4 bases stayed unmatched. CDR1 and CDR2 from the germline V gene are SGHDT and YYEEEE. This CDR3 is built from 14 residues. CDR3 residues: CASSFRGGGYEQYF. As DNA, the CDR3 is TGTGCCAGCAGCTTTCGGGGGGGTGGCTACGAGCAGTACTTC.

This clone came up once. The rearrangement joins TRBV27 to TRBJ2-7, with a weak D call TRBD2 (6 bases). This CDR3 has 14 amino acids. Trimming shortened V by 6 bases and J by 0 bases, and 12 bases separated the two germline ends. CDR1 is MNHEY, CDR2 SMNVEV, per germline (reference sequence). This CDR3 is CASRGTPVSYEQYF. CDR3 bases: TGTGCCAGCAGGGGGACTCCAGTCTCCTACGAGCAGTACTTC.

The chain has TRBV27 and TRBJ2-7, with D possibly being TRBD1 (6 bases). CDR1 and CDR2 (germline): MNHEY, SMNVEV (reference sequence). Between the trimmed V and J ends, which lost 6 bases and 5 bases, there was a span of 11 bases. The CDR3 runs 12 residues. The CDR3 sequence is CASRKQGHEQYF. The CDR3 nucleotides read TGTGCCAGCAGAAAACAGGGACACGAGCAGTACTTC.

As to this clone: The sample contains more than one DNA sequence encoding this CDR3. The chain recombines TRBV5-1 with TRBJ2-1, with TRBD1 identical over 9 bases. The CDR3 totals 13 residues. CDR1 is SGHRS, CDR2 YFSETQ, per germline. J gave up 7 bases and V 2 bases, and 1 base lay outside the gene matches. The CDR3 spells CASSLGQGNEQFF. CDR3 in DNA: TGCGCCAGCAGCTTAGGACAGGGGAATGAGCAGTTCTTC.

The genes are TRBV2 and TRBJ1-1; 10 bases are a match to TRBD1. V dropped 7 bases and J dropped 3; count of bases not matched to a gene: 2. This CDR3 is 13 amino acids long. CDR1 is SNHLY, CDR2 FYNNEI, per germline. The CDR3 here is CASKGQGYTEAFF. The CDR3 DNA sequence: TGTGCCAGCAAGGGACAGGGGTACACTGAAGCTTTCTTT.

The V call is TRBV3-1 (or the pseudogene TRBV3-2), the J call TRBJ1-1, with a possible D match to TRBD1 (5 bases). With 4 bases removed from V and 0 bases from J, the gap between germline ends came to 6 bases. This CDR3 spans 13 amino acids. Germline CDR1 is LGHDT and CDR2 is YNNKEL (reference sequence). The CDR3 spells CASSRQMNTEAFF. The CDR3 DNA reads TGTGCCAGCAGCCGACAGATGAACACTGAAGCTTTCTTT.

The chain uses TRBV6-2 or TRBV6-3 and TRBJ1-2; 10 nucleotides match TRBD1. Germline trimming cut 6 bases from V and 5 bases from J; bases unmatched to any gene: 15. CDR1 and CDR2 from the germline V gene are MNHEY and SVGEGT. The CDR3 is 17 residues long. The CDR3 nucleotides are TGTGCCAGCAGCCTCGTCCCGGGACAGGGGCCTCGTTATGGCTACACCTTC. Protein: CASSLVPGQGPRYGYTF.

The chain recombines TRBV7-2 with TRBJ2-1, with 7 positions matching TRBD1. The V segment lost 2 bases and the J segment 13 bases; nucleotides outside the gene matches: 8. This CDR3 region has 13 residues. Looked up from germline, CDR1 is SGHTA and CDR2 is FQGNSA. The CDR3 DNA reads TGTGCCAGCAGCTTAAATTCGGGACAGAGACAGTTCTTC. Its protein is CASSLNSGQRQFF.

The chain couples TRBV7-9 to TRBJ2-5; TRBD2 might be the D (6 bases). Germline assignment: CDR1 SEHNR and CDR2 FQNEAQ (reference sequence). This CDR3 has 14 amino acids. V shed 1 base and J shed 5 bases, with 11 bases lying between them. CDR3: CASSLVGAGETQYF. CDR3 DNA sequence: TGTGCCAGCAGCTTAGTTGGGGCGGGGGAGACCCAGTACTTC.

This chain connects TRBV3-1 (or the pseudogene TRBV3-2) to TRBJ1-2; 8 nucleotides agree with TRBD1. Germline loops: CDR1 LGHDT, CDR2 YNNKEL (reference sequence). CDR3 size: 13 residues. V shed 4 bases, J shed 8 bases, and the junction held 6 bases outside the gene matches. The CDR3 region has the DNA TGTGCCAGCAGCCTAGGACAGGGAGGAGGCTACACCTTC. It yields the protein CASSLGQGGGYTF.

The V call is TRBV20-1, the J call TRBJ1-2; D not certain. Germline CDR1 is DFQATT and CDR2 is SNEGSKA (reference sequence). There are 11 residues in the CDR3. Trimming pared 6 bases from V and 4 bases from J, leaving 9 bases between. In DNA, the CDR3 is TGCAGTGCACCTAATCGCTATGGCTACACCTTC. It yields the protein CSAPNRYGYTF.

V and J are TRBV21-1 and TRBJ1-3. TRBV21-1 is reported as a pseudogene. The CDR3 length is 16 residues. CDR3: CAREGKTHKSGNTIYF. Written as DNA, the CDR3 is TGTGCCAGGGAGGGGAAGACGCATAAATCTGGAAACACCATATATTTT.

The chain joins TRBV6-2 or TRBV6-3 to TRBJ1-2; D gene ambiguous. V gave up 2 bases and J gave up 4 bases, with 17 bases separating them. There are 16 residues in the CDR3. Germline V gene data show CDR1 as MNHEY and CDR2 as SVGEGT. The CDR3 loop is CASSYHSSLAGYGYTF. CDR3 coding DNA: TGTGCCAGCAGTTACCACTCTTCGCTAGCAGGCTATGGCTACACCTTC.

In regard to this clone: The identical CDR3 is also encoded by other nucleotide sequences in the sample. V usage is TRBV27 and J usage is TRBJ2-2, with 10 bases fitting TRBD1. J lost 5 bases, V lost 5 bases, and 5 bases had no gene match. The germline V gene encodes CDR1 MNHEY and CDR2 SMNVEV (reference sequence). The CDR3 runs 15 residues. The CDR3 here is CASSPGQGGTGELFF. In DNA form, the CDR3 reads TGTGCCAGCAGTCCTGGACAGGGGGGGACCGGGGAGCTGTTTTTT.

The genes are TRBV18 and TRBJ1-4; 10 positions agree with TRBD1. Looked up from germline, CDR1 is KGHSH and CDR2 is LQKENI. Germline trimming cut 4 bases from V and 0 bases from J; bases unmatched to any gene: 5. The CDR3 runs to 17 residues. The CDR3 bases are TGTGCCAGCTCACGGGCCGGGACAGGGGCAACTAATGAAAAACTGTTTTTT. It specifies CASSRAGTGATNEKLFF.

The chain has TRBV4-3 and TRBJ1-2, with D perhaps matching TRBD1 (5 bases). V lost 4 bases and J lost 4, with 13 bases in between. There are 14 residues in the CDR3. Germline CDR1 and CDR2: LGHNA and YSLEER. The CDR3 here is CASSRGGTGYGYTF. The DNA for the CDR3 is TGCGCCAGCAGCCGTGGGGGGACCGGCTATGGCTACACCTTC.

The genes are TRBV4-3 and TRBJ1-3, with 10 bases fitting TRBD1. This CDR3 has 15 amino acids. Germline CDR1 reads LGHNA; CDR2 reads YSLEER. Trimming removed 4 bases from V and 3 bases from J; junction bases left unmatched: 3. Here the CDR3 reads CASSPDRGLGNTIYF. The CDR3 nucleotides read TGCGCCAGCAGCCCAGACAGGGGGCTTGGAAACACCATATATTTT.

CDR3 region: CASSIRDRVQSQPQHF. The DNA for the CDR3 is TGTGCCAGTAGTATCCGGGACAGGGTTCAGAGTCAGCCCCAGCATTTT. This rearrangement joins TRBV19 to TRBJ1-5; TRBD1 aligns across 9 bases. With 3 bases clipped from V and 6 bases from J, the junction kept 9 bases outside the gene matches. Germline V gene sequence: CDR1 LNHDA, CDR2 SQIVND (reference sequence). This CDR3 has 16 residues.

The sample holds one count of this clone. The chain recombines TRBV6-2 or TRBV6-3 with TRBJ1-5; a weak D match, TRBD1 (5 bases). Per the germline V gene, CDR1 is MNHEY and CDR2 is SVGEGT. The CDR3 has 22 amino acids. V was pared by 7 bases and J by 1 base, with 35 bases between. CDR3 coding DNA: TGTGCCAGCAACCCCGGAATGTTGGACATTTTTCTCCCCACCGGGAGCAATCAGCCCCAGCATTTT. Residues: CASNPGMLDIFLPTGSNQPQHF.

This chain uses TRBV10-3 with TRBJ2-7; the match to TRBD2 covers 8 bases. The germline V gene encodes CDR1 ENHRY and CDR2 SYGVKD. V lost 5 bases, J lost 5 bases, and 8 bases stayed unmatched. The CDR3 has 14 residues. DNA of the CDR3: TGTGCCATCAGTCACGGGGGGGCAGTGAACGAGCAGTACTTC. Protein sequence: CAISHGGAVNEQYF.

The V call is TRBV10-3, the J call TRBJ1-1; tentatively, D is TRBD1 (6 bases). Looked up from germline, CDR1 is ENHRY and CDR2 is SYGVKD. The CDR3 totals 14 residues. V was trimmed by 4 bases and J by 1 base, leaving 10 bases between them. CDR3 residues: CAISVEQGNTEAFF. The CDR3 nucleotides are TGTGCCATCAGTGTCGAACAGGGGAACACTGAAGCTTTCTTT.